This T cell receptor (beta chain) was documented in a study of cytomegalovirus exposure and HLA in healthy donors. The V segment lost 2 bases and the J segment 4 bases; nucleotides outside the gene matches: 3. This CDR3 is built from 15 residues. Per the germline V gene, CDR1 is SGDLS and CDR2 is YYNGEE. This PCR relied on a set of 60 Vbeta primers and 13 Jbeta primers. Data came from immunoSEQ multiplex PCR; TCRdb stores just in-frame clones and leaves some out. The profile shows approximately 150,000 clones, roughly four fifths of them singletons. The receptor was isolated from a middle-aged man in good health and CMV-seronegative. The sample was PBMCs. V usage is TRBV9 and J usage is TRBJ1-4, with TRBD1 matching over 9 bases. In DNA form, the CDR3 reads TGTGCCAGCAGCGTGGGGACAGGGATTAATGAAAAACTGTTTTTT. Translated, it gives CASSVGTGINEKLFF.